This T cell receptor (beta chain) was captured by sequencing in a study of shared clonotypes between healthy human individuals. Researchers ran the assay at a deep level. Assay: immunoSEQ multiplex PCR; the TCRdb copy retains only in-frame clones and omits some. The sample records approximately 92,000 clones, roughly three quarters being singletons. V trimming: 4 bases; J trimming: 7 bases; junction bases outside the gene matches: 4. The V gene's germline CDR1 is MNHEY and CDR2 SMNVEV (reference sequence). This CDR3 has 13 residues. The J gene is TRBJ1-2, the V gene TRBV27; 9 nucleotides match TRBD1. This receptor was obtained from a man aged 25-40 years in good health. Material: memory CD8+ T cells sorted from blood. Subset denoted: CD45RO+ cells pooled with CCR7-negative TemRA cells. CDR3 nucleotide sequence: TGTGCCAGCAGTTCGGGGACAGGGTCTGGCTACACCTTC. Translating it yields CASSSGTGSGYTF.